A selection of T cell receptor beta chains follows, all from one sample in a study of blood T cells in healthy people across ages. TCRdb re-called the 5' RACE reads through MiXCR, storing one row per CDR3 protein. The data hold roughly 800,000 distinct CDR3 sequences, with about 53% observed a single time. Sequences were obtained from blood. These receptors were taken from a man older than 75 in good health. CDR3s include the opening cysteine and the closing phenylalanine or tryptophan. The order of the fields is J gene, D gene, clone size, V gene, CDR3 DNA, CDR3 protein. D genes are given only for firm matches. Size is stated for part of the rows, as once, few or many counts, or as a class when the clone is expanded.

>TRBJ2-5|TRBD2|NA|TRBV6-5
TGTGCCAGCAGTTACGTTACCGGGACTAGCAGAGAGACCCAGTACTTC
CASSYVTGTSRETQYF
>TRBJ2-7|NA|NA|TRBV27
TGTGCCAGCAGCCTAGGGCCGGGGGCCCACCCATACGAGCAGTACTTC
CASSLGPGAHPYEQYF
>TRBJ1-1|NA|NA|TRBV29-1
TGCAGCGTTGAACAGGGGAACACTGAAGCTTTCTTT
CSVEQGNTEAFF
>TRBJ2-2|TRBD2|NA|TRBV2
TGTGCCAGCAAGCGGGGGGGTCCCGGGGAGCTGTTTTTT
CASKRGGPGELFF
>TRBJ2-3|TRBD2|NA|TRBV5-1
TGCGCCAGCAGACAGCGGGAGCTCACAGATACGCAGTATTTT
CASRQRELTDTQYF
>TRBJ2-7|NA|few|TRBV12-3/TRBV12-4
TGTGCCAGTTCCTACGCCAGGGGTCCCTACGAGCAGTACTTC
CASSYARGPYEQYF
>TRBJ2-3|NA|NA|TRBV5-6
TGTGCCAGCAGCTTGGAGATCATTTGGGGAGGTGGGCACAGATACGCGTATTTT
CASSLEIIWGGGHRYAYF
>TRBJ1-4|TRBD1|NA|TRBV12-3/TRBV12-4
TGTGCCAGCAGGCCGGGACAGGGGTTGGTGTTTTTT
CASRPGQGLVFF
>TRBJ2-5|NA|once|TRBV12-3/TRBV12-4
TGTGCCAGCAGTTCCGGACGGGATGAGACCCAGTACTTC
CASSSGRDETQYF
>TRBJ2-1|NA|few|TRBV28
TGTGCCAGCAGCCGGCGGGGGCTAGCTAACAATGAGCAGTTCTTC
CASSRRGLANNEQFF
>TRBJ2-6|NA|NA|TRBV12-3/TRBV12-4
TGTGCCAGCAGTTTAGGCAGCTTTACATACTCTGGGGCCAACGTCCTGACTTTC
CASSLGSFTYSGANVLTF
>TRBJ2-1|NA|once|TRBV29-1
TGCAGCGTTGTTTTTGTTGGTGAGCAGTTCTTC
CSVVFVGEQFF
>TRBJ2-7|NA|NA|TRBV5-1
TGCGCCAGCAGCTTGGATACAGAGACCTACAATGAGCAGTACTTC
CASSLDTETYNEQYF
>TRBJ2-4|NA|few|TRBV2
TGTGCCAGCAGCCGGGACCTCAAAAACATTCAGTACTTC
CASSRDLKNIQYF
>TRBJ2-3|TRBD2|NA|TRBV20-1
TGCAGTGCTAGAGATCCCAGGACTAGCGGTGAGCACAGATACGCGTATTTT
CSARDPRTSGEHRYAYF
>TRBJ2-5|NA|NA|TRBV6-5
TGTGCCAGCAGTGACCTCCGGCAAGAGACCCAGTACTTC
CASSDLRQETQYF
>TRBJ2-4|NA|NA|TRBV5-1
TGCGCCAGCAGCTTCACAGGGGCCAAAAACATTCAGTACTTC
CASSFTGAKNIQYF
>TRBJ1-2|TRBD1|few|TRBV5-1
TGCGCCAGCAGTCGGACAGGGGCCGTAGCTAACTATGGCTACACCTTC
CASSRTGAVANYGYTF
>TRBJ1-1|TRBD1|few|TRBV18
TGTGCCAGCTCACCTGGACAGGGTGTGCACACTGAAGCTTTCTTT
CASSPGQGVHTEAFF
>TRBJ2-1|TRBD2|NA|TRBV27
TGTGCCAGCAGTTTTATTACTAGCGGAGAGGGGGAGCAGTTCTTC
CASSFITSGEGEQFF
>TRBJ2-5|NA|NA|TRBV9
TGTGCCAGCAGCTCAGACACTCGCGGGACCCAGTACTTC
CASSSDTRGTQYF
>TRBJ1-1|NA|few|TRBV5-5
TGTGCCAGCAGCTTCATGGAACAGTCTGAAGCTTTCTTT
CASSFMEQSEAFF
>TRBJ2-7|TRBD2|few|TRBV12-3/TRBV12-4
TGTGCCAGCAGTTTTTCCCCGGGACTAGCCTACGAGCAGTACTTC
CASSFSPGLAYEQYF
>TRBJ2-1|TRBD1|few|TRBV7-2
TGTGCCAGCAGCCTCAGACAGGGCTCCTACAATGAGCAGTTCTTC
CASSLRQGSYNEQFF
>TRBJ2-3|NA|NA|TRBV7-9
TGTGCCAGCAGCTTAAGCGGTAGTCAAGTAGGATACGCGTATTTT
CASSLSGSQVGYAYF
>TRBJ1-6|TRBD1|NA|TRBV4-1
TGCGCCAGCAGACGACCGGGACAGGGTGATCCACCCCTCCACTTT
CASRRPGQGDPPLHF